The rows below give T cell receptor beta chains drawn from one sample of a study of long-term antiretroviral therapy in people with HIV. The table came from immunoSEQ multiplex PCR; TCRdb's copy has only in-frame clones and leaves some out. The repertoire holds about 28,000 clones, with 86% as singletons. The sample in question was unsorted PBMCs, obtained 0.8 years after starting antiretroviral therapy. The receptor set was obtained from a woman in her twenties or thirties with HIV. CDR3s include the opening cysteine and the closing phenylalanine or tryptophan. D genes are given only for firm matches. Some rows have no size entry. The others give once, few or many, or a class for an expanded clone.

CDR3aa: CAWTSRATDTQYF
CDR3nt: TGTGCCTGGACGTCCAGGGCCACAGATACGCAGTATTTT
d_gene: NA
j_gene: TRBJ2-3
abundance: NA
v_gene: TRBV30

CDR3aa: CASSLGSAGGTEAFF
CDR3nt: TGCGCCAGCAGCTTGGGGTCCGCAGGGGGGACTGAAGCTTTCTTT
d_gene: TRBD1
j_gene: TRBJ1-1
abundance: NA
v_gene: TRBV5-1

CDR3aa: CASSLGTQREAFF
CDR3nt: TGTGCCAGCAGCTTAGGGACACAGAGAGAAGCTTTCTTT
d_gene: NA
j_gene: TRBJ1-1
abundance: once
v_gene: TRBV5-6

CDR3aa: CASSEGTSGGPTDTQYF
CDR3nt: TGTGCCAGCAGTGAAGGGACTAGCGGGGGGCCCACAGATACGCAGTATTTT
d_gene: TRBD2
j_gene: TRBJ2-3
abundance: NA
v_gene: TRBV6-1

CDR3aa: CSVEGYGYTF
CDR3nt: TGCAGCGTTGAAGGGTACGGCTACACCTTC
d_gene: NA
j_gene: TRBJ1-2
abundance: NA
v_gene: TRBV29-1

CDR3aa: CASSHAGQYNSPLHF
CDR3nt: TGTGCCAGCAGCCACGCGGGACAGTATAATTCACCCCTCCACTTT
d_gene: TRBD1
j_gene: TRBJ1-6
abundance: NA
v_gene: TRBV11-2

CDR3aa: CASSPQGADTQYF
CDR3nt: TGTGCCAGCAGTCCACAGGGGGCAGATACGCAGTATTTT
d_gene: TRBD1
j_gene: TRBJ2-3
abundance: NA
v_gene: TRBV6-5

CDR3aa: CASSRKGAVKLFF
CDR3nt: TGTGCCAGTAGTAGAAAGGGGGCTGTAAAACTGTTTTTT
d_gene: TRBD1
j_gene: TRBJ1-4
abundance: NA
v_gene: TRBV19

CDR3aa: CATSGGGVGEKLFF
CDR3nt: TGTGCCACTTCAGGGGGTGGGGTGGGTGAAAAACTGTTTTTT
d_gene: TRBD1
j_gene: TRBJ1-4
abundance: NA
v_gene: TRBV6-1

CDR3aa: CASSVRGDSPLHF
CDR3nt: TGTGCCAGCAGCGTGAGGGGGGATTCACCCCTCCACTTT
d_gene: NA
j_gene: TRBJ1-6
abundance: NA
v_gene: TRBV9

CDR3aa: CASSRQGSYTEAFF
CDR3nt: TGTGCCAGCAGTCGACAGGGTTCCTACACTGAAGCTTTCTTT
d_gene: TRBD1
j_gene: TRBJ1-1
abundance: NA
v_gene: TRBV2

CDR3aa: CASSPGTKGNEKLFF
CDR3nt: TGTGCCAGCAGCCCAGGGACAAAGGGGAATGAAAAACTGTTTTTT
d_gene: NA
j_gene: TRBJ1-4
abundance: NA
v_gene: TRBV9

CDR3aa: CASSLAGKNTEAFF
CDR3nt: TGTGCCAGCAGCTTAGCCGGGAAAAACACTGAAGCTTTCTTT
d_gene: NA
j_gene: TRBJ1-1
abundance: NA
v_gene: TRBV7-6

CDR3aa: CASTQGQGLSPLHF
CDR3nt: TGCGCCAGCACCCAGGGACAGGGGCTTTCACCCCTCCACTTT
d_gene: TRBD1
j_gene: TRBJ1-6
abundance: NA
v_gene: TRBV10-2

CDR3aa: CASRAAGGTGNTIYF
CDR3nt: TGTGCCAGCAGGGCCGCGGGGGGGACTGGAAACACCATATATTTT
d_gene: NA
j_gene: TRBJ1-3
abundance: NA
v_gene: TRBV6-6

CDR3aa: CASSLAGAGDEQFF
CDR3nt: TGTGCCAGCAGCTTAGCAGGGGCAGGGGATGAGCAGTTCTTC
d_gene: NA
j_gene: TRBJ2-1
abundance: NA
v_gene: TRBV7-9

CDR3aa: CASSPDWRGVTGELFF
CDR3nt: TGTGCCAGCAGCCCGGACTGGCGGGGGGTCACCGGGGAGCTGTTTTTT
d_gene: TRBD2
j_gene: TRBJ2-2
abundance: NA
v_gene: TRBV5-6

CDR3aa: CASSPVLKGAKNEQFF
CDR3nt: TGTGCCAGCAGCCCGGTTCTGAAAGGGGCGAAGAATGAGCAGTTCTTC
d_gene: NA
j_gene: TRBJ2-1
abundance: NA
v_gene: TRBV7-7

CDR3aa: CASGKGLSNQPQHF
CDR3nt: TGCGCCAGCGGAAAGGGACTTAGCAATCAGCCCCAGCATTTT
d_gene: NA
j_gene: TRBJ1-5
abundance: NA
v_gene: TRBV4-1

CDR3aa: CASSPRTGAPEKLFF
CDR3nt: TGTGCCAGCAGCCCTCGGACAGGGGCTCCTGAAAAACTGTTTTTT
d_gene: TRBD1
j_gene: TRBJ1-4
abundance: NA
v_gene: TRBV5-8

CDR3aa: CASSQDRTGGWDIQYF
CDR3nt: TGCGCCAGCAGCCAAGATAGGACAGGGGGCTGGGACATTCAGTACTTC
d_gene: TRBD1
j_gene: TRBJ2-4
abundance: once
v_gene: TRBV4-1

CDR3aa: CASSHRGDTEAFF
CDR3nt: TGTGCCAGCAGTCACAGGGGGGACACTGAAGCTTTCTTT
d_gene: TRBD1
j_gene: TRBJ1-1
abundance: NA
v_gene: TRBV27

CDR3aa: CASSSHNIAEAFF
CDR3nt: TGTGCCAGCAGCTCCCATAATATTGCTGAAGCTTTCTTT
d_gene: NA
j_gene: TRBJ1-1
abundance: medium-sized
v_gene: TRBV7-2

CDR3aa: CASNPQGPYNSPLHF
CDR3nt: TGTGCCAGCAATCCACAGGGGCCCTATAATTCACCCCTCCACTTT
d_gene: TRBD1
j_gene: TRBJ1-6
abundance: NA
v_gene: TRBV2

CDR3aa: CASSFDRAANYGYTF
CDR3nt: TGTGCCAGCAGTTTCGACAGGGCCGCTAACTATGGCTACACCTTC
d_gene: TRBD1
j_gene: TRBJ1-2
abundance: NA
v_gene: TRBV28

CDR3aa: CAWSHSTGGQPQHF
CDR3nt: TGTGCCTGGAGTCACTCTACTGGCGGGCAGCCCCAGCATTTT
d_gene: NA
j_gene: TRBJ1-5
abundance: NA
v_gene: TRBV30

CDR3aa: CASSFEGASTDTQYF
CDR3nt: TGCGCCAGCAGCTTTGAGGGGGCGAGCACAGATACGCAGTATTTT
d_gene: TRBD1
j_gene: TRBJ2-3
abundance: NA
v_gene: TRBV5-1

CDR3aa: CASSQDLYEQYF
CDR3nt: TGCGCCAGCAGCCAAGATCTTTACGAGCAGTACTTC
d_gene: NA
j_gene: TRBJ2-7
abundance: NA
v_gene: TRBV4-1

CDR3aa: CATEATGPDPYEQYF
CDR3nt: TGTGCCACCGAAGCGACAGGACCCGATCCCTACGAGCAGTACTTC
d_gene: NA
j_gene: TRBJ2-7
abundance: NA
v_gene: TRBV2

CDR3aa: CASSLRTSGGADHEQFF
CDR3nt: TGCGCCAGCAGCCTCCGGACTAGCGGGGGGGCCGACCATGAGCAGTTCTTC
d_gene: TRBD2
j_gene: TRBJ2-1
abundance: NA
v_gene: TRBV5-1

CDR3aa: CASSWKTYNEQFF
CDR3nt: TGTGCCAGCAGCTGGAAAACCTACAATGAGCAGTTCTTC
d_gene: NA
j_gene: TRBJ2-1
abundance: once
v_gene: TRBV5-6

CDR3aa: CAWSRDEAFF
CDR3nt: TGTGCCTGGAGCCGGGATGAAGCTTTCTTT
d_gene: NA
j_gene: TRBJ1-1
abundance: NA
v_gene: TRBV30

CDR3aa: CASSAEGAGGYTF
CDR3nt: TGTGCCAGCAGCGCAGAGGGGGCTGGCGGCTACACCTTC
d_gene: TRBD1
j_gene: TRBJ1-2
abundance: NA
v_gene: TRBV9

CDR3aa: CASSPPGQPSRNTIYF
CDR3nt: TGTGCCAGCTCACCACCGGGACAGCCCTCGAGAAACACCATATATTTT
d_gene: TRBD1
j_gene: TRBJ1-3
abundance: once
v_gene: TRBV18

CDR3aa: CASSFLVASGGQETQYF
CDR3nt: TGTGCCAGCAGCTTCCTGGTGGCTAGCGGGGGGCAAGAGACCCAGTACTTC
d_gene: TRBD2
j_gene: TRBJ2-5
abundance: NA
v_gene: TRBV7-9

CDR3aa: CASSVGVGSTGELFF
CDR3nt: TGTGCCAGCAGTGTCGGGGTGGGGAGCACCGGGGAGCTGTTTTTT
d_gene: NA
j_gene: TRBJ2-2
abundance: NA
v_gene: TRBV25-1

CDR3aa: CASSPPGRQFDSPLHF
CDR3nt: TGTGCCAGCAGCCCCCCGGGGCGGCAGTTCGATTCACCCCTCCACTTT
d_gene: NA
j_gene: TRBJ1-6
abundance: few
v_gene: TRBV7-9

CDR3aa: CASSLLRGGNTEAFF
CDR3nt: TGTGCCAGCAGCCTCCTACGGGGGGGAAACACTGAAGCTTTCTTT
d_gene: NA
j_gene: TRBJ1-1
abundance: NA
v_gene: TRBV14

CDR3aa: CASSDSSSFRPYYNEQFF
CDR3nt: TGTGCCAGCAGTGACAGCTCATCGTTTCGGCCATATTACAATGAGCAGTTCTTC
d_gene: NA
j_gene: TRBJ2-1
abundance: NA
v_gene: TRBV6-1

CDR3aa: CSVENTGNSGYTF
CDR3nt: TGCAGCGTTGAGAACACGGGAAACAGTGGCTACACCTTC
d_gene: NA
j_gene: TRBJ1-2
abundance: NA
v_gene: TRBV29-1

CDR3aa: CASSYSPRDTYGYTF
CDR3nt: TGTGCCAGCAGTTACTCCCCCCGGGACACCTATGGCTACACCTTC
d_gene: NA
j_gene: TRBJ1-2
abundance: NA
v_gene: TRBV6-6

CDR3aa: CSVVFRDRGNYEQYF
CDR3nt: TGCAGCGTTGTCTTTCGAGACAGGGGGAACTACGAGCAGTACTTC
d_gene: TRBD1
j_gene: TRBJ2-7
abundance: NA
v_gene: TRBV29-1

CDR3aa: CAWSVPGRGESPLHF
CDR3nt: TGTGCCTGGAGTGTCCCGGGTAGGGGCGAATCACCCCTCCACTTT
d_gene: NA
j_gene: TRBJ1-6
abundance: NA
v_gene: TRBV30

CDR3aa: CAWSRDSKNEQFF
CDR3nt: TGTGCCTGGAGCCGGGACAGCAAAAATGAGCAGTTCTTC
d_gene: TRBD1
j_gene: TRBJ2-1
abundance: NA
v_gene: TRBV30

CDR3aa: CASSPGTGEDSYIF
CDR3nt: TGTGCCAGCTCACCAGGGACAGGGGAGGACTCCTACATCTTC
d_gene: TRBD1
j_gene: TRBJ1-2
abundance: NA
v_gene: TRBV18

CDR3aa: CASSEAASNQPQHF
CDR3nt: TGTGCCAGCAGTGAAGCGGCCAGCAATCAGCCCCAGCATTTT
d_gene: NA
j_gene: TRBJ1-5
abundance: NA
v_gene: TRBV6-1

CDR3aa: CAISASPNTEAFF
CDR3nt: TGTGCCATCAGTGCCAGCCCAAACACTGAAGCTTTCTTT
d_gene: NA
j_gene: TRBJ1-1
abundance: NA
v_gene: TRBV10-3

CDR3aa: CASSMTTLAQYF
CDR3nt: TGTGCCAGTAGTATGACCACCTTGGCGCAGTATTTT
d_gene: NA
j_gene: TRBJ2-3
abundance: NA
v_gene: TRBV19

CDR3aa: CASRSGRIEQFF
CDR3nt: TGTGCCAGCAGGTCGGGCCGTATTGAGCAGTTCTTC
d_gene: NA
j_gene: TRBJ2-1
abundance: once
v_gene: TRBV25-1

CDR3aa: CASSVAGGVYNEQFF
CDR3nt: TGTGCCAGCAGCGTAGCGGGGGGGGTTTACAATGAGCAGTTCTTC
d_gene: TRBD2
j_gene: TRBJ2-1
abundance: NA
v_gene: TRBV9

CDR3aa: CATQGRQGGTEAFF
CDR3nt: TGTGCCACCCAGGGTCGGCAGGGCGGGACTGAAGCTTTCTTT
d_gene: NA
j_gene: TRBJ1-1
abundance: few
v_gene: TRBV2

CDR3aa: CAWSGISTVFSGNTIYF
CDR3nt: TGTGCCTGGAGTGGAATTTCGACAGTTTTCTCTGGAAACACCATATATTTT
d_gene: NA
j_gene: TRBJ1-3
abundance: NA
v_gene: TRBV30

CDR3aa: CASSPKIQGNTEAFF
CDR3nt: TGTGCCAGCAGTCCTAAAATACAGGGGAACACTGAAGCTTTCTTT
d_gene: NA
j_gene: TRBJ1-1
abundance: NA
v_gene: TRBV27

CDR3aa: CAKGLADTQYF
CDR3nt: TGTGCTAAGGGGTTGGCAGATACGCAGTATTTT
d_gene: NA
j_gene: TRBJ2-3
abundance: NA
v_gene: TRBV30